The TCR beta chain under discussion was sequenced for a study of blood T cells in healthy people across ages. Broader study findings: Compared with aged donors, long-lived donors showed fewer expanded clones, suggesting selection.

In regard to this clonotype: Its antigen is not identified.

Trimming took 5 bases from V and 7 from J, leaving 21 bases between them. The CDR3 has 15 amino acids. Sample-barcoded 5' priming and a J-beta primer mix drove a second PCR of 7 to 11 cycles. MiXCR, run by TCRdb on the 5' RACE reads, gives a single entry per CDR3 protein. The profile shows approximately 1.5 million distinct CDR3 sequences, about 42% of them singletons. The sequenced material came from blood. This TCR was sampled from a woman aged 18-29 years in good health. This chain connects TRBV12-3 or TRBV12-4 to TRBJ2-7; D assignment may be TRBD1 or TRBD2 (7 bases each). CDR3 in amino acids: CASSPGGGFGDEQYF. CDR3 DNA sequence: TGTGCCAGCAGTCCAGGGGGGGGATTTGGTGATGAGCAGTACTTC.